The source of this T cell receptor (beta chain) is a study of OX40 agonist ivuxolimab in advanced cancers. For the study at large: Averaging 60 years in age, with a range of about 23 to 90, the cohort was approximately 87% male.

CDR3 length: 14 residues. V was pared by 6 bases and J by 8 bases, with 7 bases of the junction left unmatched. CDR1 is SEHNR and CDR2 is FQNEAQ in the germline V gene (reference sequence). The method was immunoSEQ multiplex PCR; TCRdb's version includes in-frame clones alone and lacks a portion of them. The sample records around 70,000 clones, approximately 80% being singletons. Sequenced here: CD4+ or CD8+ T cells sorted from blood, sampled in a trial of the OX40 agonist ivuxolimab. The TCR sequence derives from an adult with an advanced solid tumor such as melanoma, head and neck, liver or kidney cancer. The rearrangement links TRBV7-9 to TRBJ2-2; 9 positions agree with TRBD1. CDR3 region: CASSSQGALGELFF. In DNA form, the CDR3 reads TGTGCCAGCAGTTCACAGGGGGCGCTGGGGGAGCTGTTTTTT.